The next 26 T cell receptor beta chains were all read from a single sample in a study of control samples from healthy donors and cancer patients. Sequencing was performed with immunoSEQ multiplex PCR; in TCRdb, only in-frame clones are kept and a portion is missing. The sample records more than 85,000 clones, 90% being singletons. The sequenced material came from blood. These receptors all come from a human donor in good health. The donor label of this sample is uncertain.

The chain has TRBV2 and TRBJ2-5; 9 positions agree with TRBD1. Germline-derived CDR1 and CDR2 are SNHLY and FYNNEI. Losses at the gene ends were 6 bases for V and 3 bases for J; bases not matched to a gene: 5. The CDR3 contains 14 residues. CDR3 amino acids: CASRVGQGKETQYF. The CDR3 bases are TGTGCCAGCAGGGTGGGACAGGGTAAAGAGACCCAGTACTTC.

V usage is TRBV24-1 and J usage is TRBJ1-2, with 9 bases identical to TRBD1. Germline CDR1 is KGHDR and CDR2 is SFDVKD. V dropped 3 bases and J dropped 5; count of bases not matched to a gene: 3. This CDR3 is 14 amino acids long. The CDR3 DNA reads as TGTGCCACCAGTGATGGCGGACAGGGGTATGGCTACACCTTC. Its protein product is CATSDGGQGYGYTF.

This chain joins TRBV9 and TRBJ1-4, with D uncertain. The V end lost 3 bases, the J end lost 6 bases, and 12 bases lay between the germline ends. CDR3 length: 14 amino acids. Germline V CDR1 and CDR2: SGDLS, YYNGEE. The CDR3 sequence: CASSGERSHEKLFF. DNA for the CDR3: TGTGCCAGCAGCGGAGAAAGGAGCCATGAAAAACTGTTTTTT.

V usage is TRBV5-8 and J usage is TRBJ2-5; the match to TRBD1 covers 8 bases. The CDR3 contains 15 residues. The V and J ends lost 0 bases and 4 bases, in that order; junction bases with no gene match: 5. Per germline, CDR1 SGHTS and CDR2 YDEGEE. The CDR3: CASSLEDRGRETQYF. The CDR3 nucleotides read TGTGCCAGCAGCTTGGAAGACAGGGGACGAGAGACCCAGTACTTC.

V usage is TRBV27 and J usage is TRBJ2-2, with 7 bases identical to TRBD1. Per germline, CDR1 MNHEY and CDR2 SMNVEV (reference sequence). The V segment lost 5 bases and the J segment 0 bases; nucleotides outside the gene matches: 3. The CDR3 has 15 residues. The CDR3 DNA is TGTGCCAGCAGTACAGGGACAGCGAACACCGGGGAGCTGTTTTTT. This codes for CASSTGTANTGELFF.

J is TRBJ2-2 and V is TRBV5-1, with 8 bases aligning to TRBD1. CDR1 is SGHRS, CDR2 YFSETQ, per germline. CDR3 length: 14 amino acids. V trimming: 6 bases; J trimming: 0 bases; junction bases outside the gene matches: 1. The CDR3 sequence is CASTGQANTGELFF. CDR3 DNA sequence: TGCGCCAGCACGGGACAGGCGAACACCGGGGAGCTGTTTTTT.

The chain combines TRBV6-2 or TRBV6-3 with TRBJ2-3; a possible D gene is TRBD2 (6 bases). Between the trimmed V and J ends, which lost 5 bases and 2 bases, there was a span of 14 bases. The germline V gene has CDR1 MNHEY and CDR2 SVGEGT. The CDR3 covers 15 residues. The CDR3 loop reads CASSTWTTHTDTQYF. CDR3 coding DNA: TGTGCCAGCAGTACCTGGACTACCCACACAGATACGCAGTATTTT.

J is TRBJ1-4 and V is TRBV19; D is unresolved. Trimming pared 3 bases from V and 0 bases from J, leaving 11 bases between. Germline V gene lookup returns CDR1 LNHDA and CDR2 SQIVND (reference sequence). There are 16 residues in the CDR3. CDR3 loop: CASSIPGYATNEKLFF. The CDR3 DNA sequence: TGTGCCAGTAGTATCCCCGGATACGCAACTAATGAAAAACTGTTTTTT.

This chain links TRBV7-8 with TRBJ2-7; D remains unclear. Germline V gene data show CDR1 as SGHVS and CDR2 as FQNEAQ. The V gene lost 1 base and the J gene lost 3 bases, with 10 bases spanning the gap. The CDR3 is made up of 14 amino acids. The CDR3 nucleotides read TGTGCCAGCAGCTTAGACTTCGCCGTCTACGAGCAGTACTTC. The encoded protein is CASSLDFAVYEQYF.

This rearrangement joins TRBV5-1 to TRBJ2-2; D unclear. Trimming cost V 5 bases and J 7 bases, with 18 bases left between them. CDR3 size: 15 residues. The V gene's germline CDR1 is SGHRS and CDR2 YFSETQ. The CDR3 spells CASSWRGRLGGELFF. The CDR3 nucleotides read TGCGCCAGCAGTTGGAGAGGCAGGCTCGGCGGGGAGCTGTTTTTT.

The rearrangement uses TRBV7-9 and TRBJ2-6, with D unclear. There are 17 residues in the CDR3. Germline V CDR1 and CDR2: SEHNR, FQNEAQ (reference sequence). Trimming took off 3 bases at V and 1 base at J, with 13 bases between the two ends. CDR3 residues: CASSFPKDDSGANVLTF. In DNA form, the CDR3 reads TGTGCCAGCAGCTTCCCGAAGGACGATTCTGGGGCCAACGTCCTGACTTTC.

The chain uses TRBV6-1 and TRBJ2-7; D perhaps matches TRBD2 (5 bases). CDR3 size: 17 residues. V dropped 0 bases and J dropped 5 bases, with 20 bases sitting between them. CDR1 is MNHNS, CDR2 SASEGT, per germline. Here the CDR3 DNA reads TGTGCCAGCAGTGAAGCCCGGCGCGGAGGCATTAGAAACGAGCAGTACTTC. It specifies CASSEARRGGIRNEQYF.

CDR3 residues: CASSPQGTGGNTIYF. CDR3 nucleotide sequence: TGCGCCAGCAGCCCCCAAGGGACAGGGGGAAACACCATATATTTT. The gene calls are TRBV5-1 and TRBJ1-3, with 9 bases identical to TRBD1. This CDR3 has 15 amino acids. V dropped 4 bases and J dropped 4; count of bases not matched to a gene: 6. The germline CDR1 and CDR2 sequences are SGHRS and YFSETQ.

This rearrangement joins TRBV5-6 to TRBJ2-5; TRBD1 might be the D (8 bases). The ends were cut back, 7 bases at V and 4 bases at J, with 20 bases in the middle. The CDR3 is made up of 15 amino acids. Germline loops: CDR1 SGHDT, CDR2 YYEEEE. In nucleotides, the CDR3 is TGTGCCAGCGGAGAACAGGGGGGGGATCGAGAGACCCAGTACTTC. This gives the protein CASGEQGGDRETQYF. The whole variable domain, remainder taken from reference TRBV5-6 and TRBJ2-5, is DAGVTQSPTHLIKTRGQQVTLRCSPKSGHDTVSWYQQALGQGPQFIFQYYEEEERQRGNFPDRFSGHQFPNYSSELNVNALLLGDSALYLCASGEQGGDRETQYFGPGTRLLVL.

This clone was seen a single time. The rearrangement joins TRBV12-3 or TRBV12-4 to TRBJ2-2; D assignment may be TRBD1 or TRBD2 (6 bases each). This CDR3 is 13 amino acids long. Trimming took off 3 bases at V and 6 bases at J, with 8 bases between the two ends. The CDR3 region is CASSFRGAGELFF. The CDR3 DNA reads TGTGCCAGCAGTTTTAGGGGGGCCGGGGAGCTGTTTTTT.

This chain joins TRBV25-1 and TRBJ1-1; D gene uncertain. V lost 0 bases and J 3 bases, leaving 5 bases between the germline ends. The CDR3 is 13 residues long. The germline V gene has CDR1 MGHDK and CDR2 SYGVNS. CDR3 sequence (DNA): TGTGCCAGCAGTGAATATATTGACACTGAAGCTTTCTTT. Translation: CASSEYIDTEAFF.

In its sample, this clone was seen a few times. V and J are TRBV7-9 and TRBJ1-6; D unresolved. V was pared by 2 bases and J by 9 bases, with 5 bases between. The V gene's germline CDR1 is SEHNR and CDR2 FQNEAQ (reference sequence). CDR3 length equals 12 residues. The CDR3 bases are TGTGCCAGCAGCTTACTAATTTCACCCCTCCACTTT. It encodes CASSLLISPLHF.

This clone was seen just once. The V gene is TRBV28, the J gene TRBJ2-7; D gene ambiguous. V was cut by 0 bases and J by 2 bases, with 5 bases left in between. Germline assignment: CDR1 MDHEN and CDR2 SYDVKM. The CDR3 totals 13 residues. CDR3: CASSLWHTYEQYF. The CDR3 DNA sequence: TGTGCCAGCAGTTTATGGCATACCTACGAGCAGTACTTC. Filled out from reference TRBV28 and TRBJ2-7, the complete variable domain reads DVKVTQSSRYLVKRTGEKVFLECVQDMDHENMFWYRQDPGLGLRLIYFSYDVKMKEKGDIPEGYSVSREKKERFSLILESASTNQTSMYLCASSLWHTYEQYFGPGTRLTVT.

The gene calls are TRBV15 and TRBJ1-5, with 10 bases aligning to TRBD1. Germline CDR1 reads LNHNV; CDR2 reads YYDKDF (reference sequence). The CDR3 contains 15 residues. V lost 0 bases to trimming and J lost 7 bases; unmatched junction nucleotides: 3. CDR3 coding DNA: TGTGCCACCAGCAGAGATGGGACAGGGGAACAGCCCCAGCATTTT. The encoded protein is CATSRDGTGEQPQHF. Full variable domain (missing parts from reference TRBV15 and TRBJ1-5): DAMVIQNPRYQVTQFGKPVTLSCSQTLNHNVMYWYQQKSSQAPKLLFHYYDKDFNNEADTPDNFQSRRPNTSFCFLDIRSPGLGDTAMYLCATSRDGTGEQPQHFGDGTRLSIL.

This rearrangement joins TRBV27 to TRBJ1-1; D unclear. Germline V gene lookup returns CDR1 MNHEY and CDR2 SMNVEV (reference sequence). V was trimmed by 8 bases and J by 0 bases, leaving 19 bases between them. This CDR3 is 16 amino acids long. The CDR3 is CASPPVRHPMNTEAFF. CDR3 in DNA: TGTGCCAGCCCGCCCGTCCGCCACCCTATGAACACTGAAGCTTTCTTT.

The chain recombines TRBV28 with TRBJ1-2; perhaps TRBD1 as D (5 bases). The V and J ends lost 4 bases and 4 bases respectively, with 13 bases between them. Germline V lookup: CDR1 MDHEN, CDR2 SYDVKM. CDR3 length: 14 amino acids. The CDR3 here is CASSSGGTSYGYTF. The CDR3 nucleotides read TGTGCCAGCAGTTCGGGGGGGACGAGCTATGGCTACACCTTC.

CDR3 loop: CASSPRGQDYGYTF. The CDR3 DNA sequence: TGTGCCAGCAGTCCAAGAGGACAGGACTATGGCTACACCTTC. The chain joins TRBV25-1 to TRBJ1-2; 7 positions match TRBD1. CDR1 and CDR2 (germline): MGHDK, SYGVNS. The ends lost 5 bases at V and 3 bases at J; junction bases unmatched: 6. The length of the CDR3 is 14 residues.

The V call is TRBV10-3, the J call TRBJ2-1, with a possible D match to TRBD2 (5 bases). The CDR3 length is 11 residues. Trimming pared 7 bases from V and 9 bases from J, leaving 10 bases between. CDR1 and CDR2 from the germline V gene are ENHRY and SYGVKD. The chain's CDR3 is CAIKDGVEQFF. The CDR3 nucleotides are TGTGCCATCAAGGACGGGGTTGAGCAGTTCTTC.

The chain joins TRBV19 to TRBJ2-2; 8 bases are a match to TRBD2. J gave up 5 bases and V 7 bases, and 6 bases lay outside the gene matches. The CDR3 extends over 14 amino acids. The V gene's germline CDR1 is LNHDA and CDR2 SQIVND (reference sequence). The CDR3 sequence is CASITAGGTGELFF. The DNA for the CDR3 is TGTGCCAGTATCACCGCGGGGGGAACCGGGGAGCTGTTTTTT. The full variable domain, its missing parts supplied by reference TRBV19 and TRBJ2-2, is DGGITQSPKYLFRKEGQNVTLSCEQNLNHDAMYWYRQDPGQGLRLIYYSQIVNDFQKGDIAEGYSVSREKKESFPLTVTSAQKNPTAFYLCASITAGGTGELFFGEGSRLTVL.

The chain joins TRBV30 to TRBJ1-1; a possible D gene is TRBD1 (5 bases). The CDR3 loop spans 14 amino acids. Trimming stripped 4 bases from V and 4 bases from J, with 16 bases between. CDR1 is GTSNPN, CDR2 SVGIG, per germline (reference sequence). CDR3 protein: CAWNLGPGGTEAFF. The CDR3 DNA sequence: TGTGCCTGGAATCTGGGACCGGGCGGCACTGAAGCTTTCTTT.

The chain combines TRBV24-1 with TRBJ2-1, with D tentatively TRBD1 (5 bases). This CDR3 has 14 residues. The V and J ends lost 2 bases and 6 bases respectively, with 10 bases between them. Germline V lookup: CDR1 KGHDR, CDR2 SFDVKD. The CDR3 DNA reads as TGTGCCACCAGTGATTCGTTCCAGGGCAATGAGCAGTTCTTC. This codes for CATSDSFQGNEQFF.